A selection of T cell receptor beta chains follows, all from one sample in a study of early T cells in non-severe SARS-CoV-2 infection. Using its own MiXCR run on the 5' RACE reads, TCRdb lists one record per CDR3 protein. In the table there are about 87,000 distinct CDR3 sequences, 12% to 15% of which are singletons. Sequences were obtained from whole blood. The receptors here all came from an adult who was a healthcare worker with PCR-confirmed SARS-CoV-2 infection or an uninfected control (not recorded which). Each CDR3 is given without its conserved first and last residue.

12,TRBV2,ASSVLAGGREQY
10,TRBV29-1,SVEGTYTEAF
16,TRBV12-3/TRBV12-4,ATGRLRGDGHSGNTIY
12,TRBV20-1,SARYMALTDTQY
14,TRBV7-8,ASSSVPGQGTGELF
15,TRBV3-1,ASSQDAPRQIPYEQY
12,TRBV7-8,ATIGGRFTDTQY
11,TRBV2,ASSDSQNYEQY
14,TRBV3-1,ASSQDLRGPTSEQY
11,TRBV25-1,ASSRTNTGELF
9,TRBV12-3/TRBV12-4,ASSREYEQY
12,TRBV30,AWSTRAWTGELF
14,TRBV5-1,ASSLQAGSGHEKLF
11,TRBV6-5,ASSYKVGTEAF
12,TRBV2,ASSTARGWDTQY
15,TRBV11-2,ASSHYSKGPLNYGYT
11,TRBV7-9,ASSADKSYEQY
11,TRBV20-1,SAATEANYGYT
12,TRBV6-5,ASSYFDRQTGYT
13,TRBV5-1,ASSFAGGWTDTQY
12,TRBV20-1,SAPPDRVNEKLF
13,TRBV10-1,ASSEGTDLYNEQF
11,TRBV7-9,ASSLDPGIEQF
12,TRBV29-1,SAEGFEGTYEQY
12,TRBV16,ASSKGQSYYEQY
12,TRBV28,ASSSRQGAREQY
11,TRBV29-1,SASWDRDEKLF
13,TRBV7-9,ASSTAGQGADGYT
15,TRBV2,ASSEVNAVSTRGEQY
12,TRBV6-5,ASSYWGNTGELF
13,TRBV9,ASSPRDRGNTEAF
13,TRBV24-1,ATSESGPPLYGYT
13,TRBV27,ASSLYAGGNQPQH
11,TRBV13,ASSLWGNYGYT
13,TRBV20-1,SARVAGNTYPEAF
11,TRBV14,ASSPDGTYEQY
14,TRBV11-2,ASSPGTGDYNSPLH
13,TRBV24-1,ATSDWTSKFETQY
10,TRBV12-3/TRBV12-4,ATPYSTGELF
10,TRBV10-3,AISESDYEQY
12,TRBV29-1,SVAPTGTSYEQY
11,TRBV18,ASSEGRDYEQY
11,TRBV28,ASSYSTRDGYT
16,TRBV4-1,ASSQDSWTVLAKNIQY
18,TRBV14,ASSQDLTSGGESNTGELF
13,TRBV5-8,ASSLAGSGTYEQY
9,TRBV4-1,ASSQVNEQF